The 10 T cell receptor beta chains presented below share a single source sample, sequenced in a study of blood T cells in healthy people across ages. PCR was performed a second time for about 6 to 12 cycles using a sample-barcoded 5' primer and a J-beta primer mix. Each CDR3 protein gets one entry after TCRdb re-called the 5' RACE reads with MiXCR. Of around 1,500,000 distinct CDR3 sequences in the sample, approximately 40% are singletons; the top ten hold roughly 7.9%. Sequenced input: blood. The receptors here all came from a woman under 30 in good health.

Comments on this clonotype: This sequence may be a read error, since a much larger clone differs from it by one base. This chain joins TRBV6-1 and TRBJ2-1; 8 bases match TRBD2. Germline-derived CDR1 and CDR2 are MNHNS and SASEGT. CDR3 length: 15 residues. J was trimmed by 3 bases and V by 1 base; bases with no gene match: 2. This CDR3 reads CASSEGGGIYNEQFF. CDR3 DNA: TGTGCCAGCAGTGAAGGCGGGGGGATCTACAATGAGCAGTTCTTC.

This chain uses TRBV24-1 with TRBJ2-1; a weak D match, TRBD2 (6 bases). CDR3 length: 15 amino acids. V was cut by 3 bases and J by 7 bases, with 15 bases left in between. Germline CDR1 KGHDR, CDR2 SFDVKD. CDR3 sequence (DNA): TGTGCCACCAGTGATCCTATAGCTAGCGAGAATGAGCAGTTCTTC. Its translation: CATSDPIASENEQFF.

The V and J genes are TRBV2 and TRBJ2-5, with D possibly matching TRBD2 (5 bases). The CDR3 spans 14 residues. Germline assignment: CDR1 SNHLY and CDR2 FYNNEI. Trimming left V 10 bases short and J 2 bases short, with 17 bases between. The CDR3 DNA is TGTGCCACCCGCCTCAGGTCGGGGCAAGAGACCCAGTACTTC. This codes for CATRLRSGQETQYF. Using reference TRBV2 and TRBJ2-5 for the parts outside the CDR3, the full variable domain is EPEVTQTPSHQVTQMGQEVILRCVPISNHLYFYWYRQILGQKVEFLVSFYNNEISEKSEIFDDQFSVERPDGSNFTLKIRSTKLEDSAMYFCATRLRSGQETQYFGPGTRLLVL.

This sequence joins TRBV27 and TRBJ2-3; TRBD2 matches 8 bases. V trimming: 7 bases; J trimming: 1 base; junction bases outside the gene matches: 4. CDR3 length: 14 residues. Per the germline V gene, CDR1 is MNHEY and CDR2 is SMNVEV (reference sequence). The CDR3 sequence is CASTGGARTDTQYF. The CDR3 DNA is TGTGCCAGCACGGGGGGGGCCCGCACAGATACGCAGTATTTT.

This clonotype came up many times. The chain couples TRBV7-2 to TRBJ2-3; D perhaps matches TRBD1 (6 bases). Trimming left V 5 bases short and J 0 bases short, with 12 bases between. This CDR3 is 15 amino acids long. Germline V CDR1 and CDR2: SGHTA, FQGNSA. CDR3 bases: TGTGCCAGCAGCCGACAGGCCTCTAGCACAGATACGCAGTATTTT. As protein: CASSRQASSTDTQYF.

The V and J genes are TRBV7-2 and TRBJ2-3, with 10 bases that match TRBD2. CDR3 size: 16 residues. In germline, CDR1 is SGHTA, CDR2 FQGNSA. V gave up 6 bases and J gave up 0 bases; unmatched junction bases: 6. DNA of the CDR3: TGTGCCAGCAGTAAAACTAGCGGGGCTAGCACAGATACGCAGTATTTT. As protein: CASSKTSGASTDTQYF.

This chain links TRBV7-2 with TRBJ2-5; 8 nucleotides align to TRBD1. The assigned J gene may be wrong: the sequence end matches TRBJ2-7 better. From germline, CDR1 is SGHTA and CDR2 FQGNSA. There are 14 residues in the CDR3. CDR3 sequence reads: CASSANGQGYEQYF. The CDR3 DNA reads TGTGCCAGCAGCGCGAACGGACAGGGCTACGAGCAGTACTTC.

DNA of the CDR3: TGTGCCAGCAGTGATGTCGGGGGGCCGGACAATGAGCAGTACTTC. As protein: CASSDVGGPDNEQYF. The rearrangement uses TRBV2 and TRBJ2-7, with D perhaps TRBD2 (7 bases). V was cut by 3 bases and J by 7 bases, with 19 bases left in between. The CDR3 sequence is 15 residues long. The germline V gene has CDR1 SNHLY and CDR2 FYNNEI.

This chain connects TRBV9 to TRBJ1-2; D unresolved. V was clipped by 3 bases and J by 7 bases, with 10 bases between them. The CDR3 covers 12 residues. CDR1 is SGDLS and CDR2 is YYNGEE in the germline V gene. CDR3 nucleotide sequence: TGTGCCAGCAGCGCATCTCCCTTTGGCTACACCTTC. This codes for CASSASPFGYTF.

This clonotype was observed a handful of times. The chain recombines TRBV5-1 with TRBJ1-1; D gene unclear. The CDR3 length is 14 residues. CDR1 SGHRS and CDR2 YFSETQ come from the germline V gene. Trimming removed 0 bases from V and 7 bases from J, with 13 bases in between. The CDR3 sequence: CASSLGRVDGEAFF. CDR3 coding DNA: TGCGCCAGCAGCTTGGGAAGGGTGGACGGTGAAGCTTTCTTT.